The 21 T cell receptor beta chains below all came from one sample that was sequenced in a study of technical replicates of blood from several donors. Profiling relied on immunoSEQ multiplex PCR, and the TCRdb table lists in-frame clones only, not all of them. This sample yields roughly 68,000 clones, of which under 98% are seen a single time; approximately 0.28% belongs to the top ten. The sample consisted of T cells isolated from PBMCs. The receptors here all came from a human donor in good health.

This rearrangement joins TRBV6-6 to TRBJ2-5; 12 positions match TRBD1. This CDR3 has 14 amino acids. Germline CDR1 and CDR2: MNHNY and SVGAGI (reference sequence). V shed 8 bases, J shed 5 bases, and the junction held 6 bases outside the gene matches. The CDR3 region has the DNA TGTGCCAGCTACCCGGGACAGGGGGCGGAGACCCAGTACTTC. This gives the protein CASYPGQGAETQYF.

The chain has TRBV18 and TRBJ2-1; no reliable D call. The V gene lost 1 base and the J gene lost 5 bases, with 9 bases spanning the gap. The V gene's germline CDR1 is KGHSH and CDR2 LQKENI. This CDR3 is built from 14 residues. The CDR3 spells CASSPLNGNNEQFF. CDR3 coding DNA: TGTGCCAGCTCACCACTCAACGGTAACAATGAGCAGTTCTTC.

This clone was seen just once. CDR3 DNA sequence: TGTGCCAGCTCAATGGAGAGGGAGCGCGAGCAGTACTTC. The encoded protein is CASSMEREREQYF. The rearrangement uses TRBV2 and TRBJ2-7; a weak D match, TRBD2 (5 bases). The CDR3 contains 13 residues. Germline CDR1 SNHLY, CDR2 FYNNEI. With 8 bases removed from V and 6 bases from J, the gap between germline ends came to 17 bases.

The sample holds one count of this clone. This sequence joins TRBV7-9 and TRBJ2-3, with TRBD2 matching 13 bases. From germline, CDR1 is SEHNR and CDR2 FQNEAQ (reference sequence). After removal of 1 base from V and 14 bases from J, the junction contained 9 bases not matched to a gene. The CDR3 extends over 15 amino acids. The CDR3 loop reads CASSLEGTSGDQRYF. In nucleotides, the CDR3 is TGTGCCAGCAGCTTAGAGGGGACTAGCGGGGACCAGCGGTATTTT.

Written as DNA, the CDR3 is TGTGCCAGCAGTTTATTTCATAGCAATCAGCCCCAGCATTTT. This codes for CASSLFHSNQPQHF. The rearrangement joins TRBV27 to TRBJ1-5; D is unclear. The length of the CDR3 is 14 residues. V dropped 1 base and J dropped 0 bases, with 4 bases sitting between them. The germline V gene has CDR1 MNHEY and CDR2 SMNVEV (reference sequence).

The V gene is TRBV30, the J gene TRBJ2-7, with D possibly being TRBD1 (6 bases). The CDR3 covers 11 residues. The V gene lost 2 bases and the J gene lost 13 bases, with 15 bases spanning the gap. Germline CDR1 reads GTSNPN; CDR2 reads SVGIG (reference sequence). The CDR3 protein is CAWSPPGVPYF. The CDR3 DNA sequence: TGTGCCTGGAGTCCTCCAGGGGTCCCATACTTC.

This clone was recorded only once. The chain combines TRBV28 with TRBJ1-1; D perhaps matches TRBD1 (6 bases). The CDR3 has 14 residues. Germline lookup yields CDR1 MDHEN and CDR2 SYDVKM. V was clipped by 6 bases and J by 2 bases, with 13 bases between them. DNA of the CDR3: TGTGCCAGCAGCCCGGGACATAAAAACACTGAAGCTTTCTTT. It encodes CASSPGHKNTEAFF.

The chain links TRBV19 to TRBJ1-3; maybe TRBD1 (5 bases). The CDR3 is 14 residues long. Germline V gives CDR1 LNHDA, CDR2 SQIVND (reference sequence). V lost 6 bases, J lost 4 bases, and 13 bases lay in between. The CDR3 sequence is CASRRGASGNTIYF. The CDR3 DNA follows: TGTGCCAGTAGAAGGGGTGCGTCGGGAAACACCATATATTTT.

The J gene is TRBJ2-1, the V gene TRBV11-3; 9 bases fit TRBD2. This CDR3 contains 17 residues. Germline loops: CDR1 SGHNT, CDR2 YENEEA. V lost 3 bases and J lost 4; bases outside the gene matches: 10. CDR3 sequence (DNA): TGTGCCAGCAGCTTGGATCGGGGGACTAGCACGTACAATGAGCAGTTCTTC. It encodes CASSLDRGTSTYNEQFF.

The V and J genes are TRBV9 and TRBJ1-1; maybe TRBD1 (5 bases). CDR1 is SGDLS, CDR2 YYNGEE, per germline. CDR3 length: 13 residues. The V gene lost 4 bases and the J gene lost 2 bases, with 9 bases spanning the gap. The CDR3 DNA sequence: TGTGCCAGCAGCCCCCAGGGAAACACTGAAGCTTTCTTT. This translates into CASSPQGNTEAFF.

This rearrangement joins TRBV27 to TRBJ2-2; D may be TRBD1 (6 bases). Trimming took off 2 bases at V and 5 bases at J, with 15 bases between the two ends. The CDR3 has 16 amino acids. Germline V gives CDR1 MNHEY, CDR2 SMNVEV (reference sequence). CDR3 nucleotides: TGTGCCAGCAGTTTACTAGCCTCCCAGGGGACCGGGGAGCTGTTTTTT. Translation: CASSLLASQGTGELFF.

V and J are TRBV6-1 and TRBJ1-1; tentative D call: TRBD1 (5 bases). The CDR3 is 12 residues long. Between the trimmed V and J ends, which lost 10 bases and 7 bases, there was a span of 16 bases. Per the germline V gene, CDR1 is MNHNS and CDR2 is SASEGT. CDR3 protein: CAISWVDSEAFF. In DNA, the CDR3 is TGTGCCATCTCCTGGGTTGACAGTGAAGCTTTCTTT.

The V gene is TRBV27, the J gene TRBJ1-5, with 10 bases that match TRBD1. The CDR3 length is 15 residues. Germline CDR1 reads MNHEY; CDR2 reads SMNVEV (reference sequence). After removal of 4 bases from V and 6 bases from J, the junction contained 6 bases not matched to a gene. The CDR3 protein is CASSSYGQGVQPQHF. The CDR3 DNA reads as TGTGCCAGCAGTTCGTATGGACAGGGGGTTCAGCCCCAGCATTTT.

This clone was seen only once. The chain is built from TRBV5-6 and TRBJ2-5, with unresolved D. Germline loops: CDR1 SGHDT, CDR2 YYEEEE. This CDR3 spans 13 amino acids. V was cut by 2 bases and J by 2 bases, with 7 bases left in between. The CDR3 DNA follows: TGTGCCAGCAGCTTAGCACCTCAAGAGACCCAGTACTTC. Its protein product is CASSLAPQETQYF.

The chain uses TRBV14 and TRBJ2-5, with a possible D match to TRBD2 (6 bases). V lost 1 base and J lost 4, with 10 bases in between. The CDR3 sequence is 14 residues long. The germline CDR1 and CDR2 sequences are SGHDN and FVKESK. Written as DNA, the CDR3 is TGTGCCAGCAGCCAAGCCGCGGGGCTAGAGACCCAGTACTTC. Translating it yields CASSQAAGLETQYF.

The rearrangement uses TRBV30 and TRBJ1-5; D perhaps matches TRBD1 (5 bases). The CDR3 covers 17 residues. Germline CDR1 is GTSNPN and CDR2 is SVGIG (reference sequence). The V gene lost 0 bases and the J gene lost 4 bases, with 19 bases spanning the gap. CDR3 nucleotides: TGTGCCTGGAGTGTGCGGGGCGGAAAGTCGGGAAATCAGCCCCAGCATTTT. Translation: CAWSVRGGKSGNQPQHF.

The rearrangement links TRBV4-1 to TRBJ2-5; D is unclear. V shed 6 bases and J shed 2 bases, with 7 bases lying between them. This CDR3 comprises 12 residues. Germline CDR1 reads MGHRA; CDR2 reads YSYEKL. CDR3 DNA sequence: TGCGCCAGCAGTGCAGAACAAGAGACCCAGTACTTC. Translated, it gives CASSAEQETQYF.

The J gene is TRBJ2-1, the V gene TRBV9, with D perhaps matching TRBD2 (5 bases). This CDR3 contains 15 residues. Trimming took off 0 bases at V and 0 bases at J, with 7 bases between the two ends. CDR1 is SGDLS and CDR2 is YYNGEE in the germline V gene. CDR3 nucleotides: TGTGCCAGCAGCGTAGGGGAGAGCTCCTACAATGAGCAGTTCTTC. Translating gives CASSVGESSYNEQFF.

The chain's CDR3 is CASSPLNGAFGTDTQYF. CDR3 bases: TGTGCCAGCAGTCCCCTAAATGGGGCTTTCGGGACAGATACGCAGTATTTT. The chain is built from TRBV27 and TRBJ2-3; D might be TRBD1 (5 bases). The length of the CDR3 is 17 residues. V lost 5 bases to trimming and J lost 3 bases, with 21 bases between them. CDR1 is MNHEY, CDR2 SMNVEV, per germline (reference sequence).

J is TRBJ2-1 and V is TRBV7-3, with D possibly being TRBD1 (5 bases). Deletions cut 0 bases from V and 9 bases from J, with 12 bases between. Germline CDR1 and CDR2: SGHTA and FQGTGA. This CDR3 contains 14 residues. Here the CDR3 reads CASSLTGREGEQFF. CDR3 nucleotide sequence: TGTGCCAGCAGCTTAACTGGCAGGGAAGGTGAGCAGTTCTTC. The full variable domain, with the rest looked up from reference TRBV7-3 and TRBJ2-1, is GAGVSQTPSNKVTEKGKYVELRCDPISGHTALYWYRQSLGQGPEFLIYFQGTGAADDSGLPNDRFFAVRPEGSVSTLKIQRTERGDSAVYLCASSLTGREGEQFFGPGTRLTVL.

This chain connects TRBV19 to TRBJ2-2; 8 bases map to TRBD2. Germline loops: CDR1 LNHDA, CDR2 SQIVND (reference sequence). CDR3 length equals 14 residues. The junction had 10 bases not matched to a gene; V was cut back by 7 bases and J by 9 bases. The CDR3 sequence: CASTAGGGFWELFF. The CDR3 region has the DNA TGTGCCAGTACGGCGGGAGGTGGGTTCTGGGAGCTGTTTTTT.